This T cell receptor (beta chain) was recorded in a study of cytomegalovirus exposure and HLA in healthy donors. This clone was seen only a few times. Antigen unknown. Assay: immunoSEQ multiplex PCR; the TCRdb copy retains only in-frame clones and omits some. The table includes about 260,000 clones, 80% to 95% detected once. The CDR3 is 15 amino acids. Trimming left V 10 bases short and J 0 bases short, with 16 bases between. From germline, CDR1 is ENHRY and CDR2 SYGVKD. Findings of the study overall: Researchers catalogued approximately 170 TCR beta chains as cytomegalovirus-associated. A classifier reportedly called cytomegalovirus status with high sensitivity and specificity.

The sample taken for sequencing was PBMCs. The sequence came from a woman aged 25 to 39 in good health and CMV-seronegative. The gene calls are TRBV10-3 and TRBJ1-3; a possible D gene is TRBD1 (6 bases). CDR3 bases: TGTGCCACCGGAACACAGGGACTCTCTGGAAACACCATATATTTT. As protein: CATGTQGLSGNTIYF.